These T cell receptor beta chains were read from a single sample in a study of patients and donors after allogeneic stem cell transplantation. TCRdb re-analysed the RT-PCR reads in MiXCR, keeping a single row per CDR3 protein. In the table there are about 960,000 distinct CDR3 sequences, approximately 18% of which are singletons. The sequencing sample was made of blood, either unsorted or a sorted T cell fraction (not recorded which). The receptors originated from a human donor who was either an allogeneic HSCT recipient or a stem cell or donor lymphocyte infusion donor (not recorded which). It is not recorded whose cells these are; they may come from a transplant donor. Each CDR3 is given with its conserved first and last residue. The D gene is left open where the match is weak. Not every row has a clone size; where given, it reads once, few, many or a size class.

>TRBJ2-2|15|-|-|TRBV2
TGTGCCAGCAGTGATAAGCGGAAGAACACCGGGGAGCTGTTTTTT
CASSDKRKNTGELFF
>TRBJ1-2|12|-|-|TRBV5-5
TGTGCCAGCAGCTTGGTTGCGGGTAGCTACACCTTC
CASSLVAGSYTF
>TRBJ2-3|13|many|-|TRBV12-3/TRBV12-4
TGTGCCAGCAGTTTAAGGGGCACAGATACGCAGTATTTT
CASSLRGTDTQYF
>TRBJ1-2|14|-|TRBD1|TRBV29-1
TGCAGCGTAGAAGGGACAGGGGGCGCCTATGGCTACACCTTC
CSVEGTGGAYGYTF
>TRBJ2-7|13|-|-|TRBV12-3/TRBV12-4
TGTGCCAGCACTCCTGAAGGACAAAGGGAGCAGTACTTC
CASTPEGQREQYF
>TRBJ1-1|12|-|-|TRBV7-9
TGTGCCAGCAGCAAAGACGAGCTTGAAGCTTTCTTT
CASSKDELEAFF
>TRBJ1-5|14|once|-|TRBV5-6
TGTGCCAGCAGCCCGTGGGGGGACAATCAGCCCCAGCATTTT
CASSPWGDNQPQHF
>TRBJ1-6|15|-|-|TRBV27
TGTGCCAGCAGTTTAGGGGGCGGGGCGTATTCACCCCTCCACTTT
CASSLGGGAYSPLHF
>TRBJ2-1|12|-|-|TRBV7-2
TGTGCCAGCAGGGCACAGGGAGTTGAGCAGTTCTTC
CASRAQGVEQFF
>TRBJ2-2|16|-|-|TRBV10-3
TGTGCCATCAGTGGGGAAACGGGAGTCTTAACCGGGGAGCTGTTTTTT
CAISGETGVLTGELFF
>TRBJ2-1|14|-|TRBD2|TRBV10-3
TGTGCCACCACCCCAGCGGGAGTAAACAATGAGCAGTTCTTC
CATTPAGVNNEQFF
>TRBJ2-1|15|-|TRBD2|TRBV9
TGTGCCAGCACCGGGGGGGACTACTTGTACAATGAGCAGTTCTTC
CASTGGDYLYNEQFF
>TRBJ1-1|14|few|-|TRBV9
TGTGCCAGCAGCGGCACGGGTCTGGGGACTGAAGCTTTCTTT
CASSGTGLGTEAFF
>TRBJ2-5|14|-|-|TRBV7-7
TGTACCAGCAGCTTGGACAGAGGCCAAGAGACCCAGTACTTC
CTSSLDRGQETQYF
>TRBJ1-5|14|-|-|TRBV4-3
TGCGCCAGCAGCCAAGCCAGGGCTAGTCAGCCCCAGCATTTT
CASSQARASQPQHF
>TRBJ2-2|16|-|-|TRBV7-8
TGTGCCAGCAGCTTAGTAGGGAAAATGAACACCGGGGAGCTGTTTTTT
CASSLVGKMNTGELFF
>TRBJ1-3|17|-|TRBD1|TRBV5-6
TGTGCCAGCAGCCGGGGACTTGGGACAGGGGCTGGAAACACCATATATTTT
CASSRGLGTGAGNTIYF
>TRBJ2-1|16|-|TRBD2|TRBV12-3/TRBV12-4
TGTGCCAGCAGTTTAGCGGGCGGGGGGGCGAGTGATGAGCAGTTCTTC
CASSLAGGGASDEQFF
>TRBJ2-5|14|-|TRBD2|TRBV6-2/TRBV6-3
TGTGCCAGCATATCTAGCGGGAGGTGGGAGACCCAGTACTTC
CASISSGRWETQYF